One and the same sample provided the 15 T cell receptor beta chains below, sequenced in a study of patients and donors after allogeneic stem cell transplantation. TCRdb reprocessed the RT-PCR reads via MiXCR and lists one record per CDR3 protein. The sample includes 150,000 to 200,000 distinct CDR3 sequences, roughly 40% of them seen just once. Input material: blood, either unsorted or a sorted T cell fraction (not recorded which). These TCRs come from a human donor who was either an allogeneic HSCT recipient or a stem cell or donor lymphocyte infusion donor (not recorded which). It is not recorded whose cells these are; they may come from a transplant donor.

The chain links TRBV12-3 or TRBV12-4 to TRBJ1-2, with a tentative D call TRBD1 (5 bases). CDR3 length equals 14 residues. V was clipped by 5 bases and J by 4 bases, with 14 bases between them. This CDR3 is CASSLRVGSYGYTF. The CDR3 coding sequence is TGTGCCAGCAGTCTCAGGGTGGGGAGCTATGGCTACACCTTC.

The chain combines TRBV28 with TRBJ2-7; 14 bases agree with TRBD2. CDR1 MDHEN and CDR2 SYDVKM come from the germline V gene. This CDR3 is 17 amino acids long. The V gene end was trimmed by 3 bases and the J gene end by 2 bases; junction bases not matched to a gene: 6. In nucleotides, the CDR3 is TGTGCCAGCAGTTTGTCCACGACTAGCGGGAGGGCCTACGAGCAGTACTTC. Protein product: CASSLSTTSGRAYEQYF.

V usage is TRBV9 and J usage is TRBJ1-2, with D perhaps TRBD1 (5 bases). The CDR3 extends over 14 amino acids. V shed 2 bases and J shed 0 bases, with 8 bases lying between them. The germline V gene encodes CDR1 SGDLS and CDR2 YYNGEE. In DNA form, the CDR3 reads TGTGCCAGCAGCGTCTCGGGGGCTAACTATGGCTACACCTTC. This gives the protein CASSVSGANYGYTF.

CDR3 coding DNA: TGTGCCAGCAGCACCATCGGTGGTGAGCAGTTCTTC. Its translation: CASSTIGGEQFF. The chain is built from TRBV2 and TRBJ2-1, with D hard to call. Germline V lookup: CDR1 SNHLY, CDR2 FYNNEI. Trimming removed 6 bases from V and 9 bases from J, with 12 bases in between. This CDR3 region has 12 residues.

In its sample, this clonotype was seen a few times. V gene TRBV7-9 combines with J gene TRBJ1-1; 12 positions agree with TRBD1. J was trimmed by 12 bases and V by 5 bases; bases with no gene match: 7. The CDR3 has 13 amino acids. Per the germline V gene, CDR1 is SEHNR and CDR2 is FQNEAQ (reference sequence). In DNA, the CDR3 is TGTGCCAGCAGCACAGGGACAGGGGGCGAAACTTTCTTT. As protein: CASSTGTGGETFF.

The rearrangement joins TRBV18 to TRBJ2-3; no clear D. Germline V CDR1 and CDR2: KGHSH, LQKENI. This CDR3 is built from 13 residues. V gave up 0 bases and J gave up 0 bases, with 1 base separating them. The CDR3 nucleotides read TGTGCCAGCTCACCACCCAGCACAGATACGCAGTATTTT. Amino acids: CASSPPSTDTQYF. Complete variable domain (other parts from reference TRBV18 and TRBJ2-3): NAGVMQNPRHLVRRRGQEARLRCSPMKGHSHVYWYRQLPEEGLKFMVYLQKENIIDESGMPKERFSAEFPKEGPSILRIQQVVRGDSAAYFCASSPPSTDTQYFGPGTRLTVL.

The J gene is TRBJ1-2, the V gene TRBV4-3; TRBD1 matches at 7 bases. CDR3 length: 15 amino acids. Trimming took 0 bases from V and 8 from J; bases not matched to a gene: 9. The V gene's germline CDR1 is LGHNA and CDR2 YSLEER. CDR3 sequence (DNA): TGCGCCAGCAGCCAAGAAGTTCTGGGACAGCAGGGCTACACCTTC. Its protein is CASSQEVLGQQGYTF.

This clonotype was seen more than once but under ten times. The chain recombines TRBV11-2 with TRBJ2-3, with D uncertain. CDR1 and CDR2 from the germline V gene are SGHAT and FQNNGV. V was clipped by 4 bases and J by 5 bases, with 25 bases between them. There are 18 residues in the CDR3. CDR3 residues: CASSSSLTDGISGDTQYF. DNA for the CDR3: TGTGCCAGCAGCTCCTCCCTCACGGACGGAATAAGTGGAGATACGCAGTATTTT.

This clonotype has more than one count but fewer than ten. The CDR3 here is CASSLRGQGTDGYTF. The CDR3 DNA is TGTGCCAGCAGCCTGAGGGGACAGGGTACGGATGGCTACACCTTC. The V and J genes are TRBV3-1 and TRBJ1-2, with TRBD1 matching 9 bases. Germline loops: CDR1 LGHDT, CDR2 YNNKEL (reference sequence). Losses at the gene ends were 4 bases for V and 6 bases for J; bases not matched to a gene: 9. The CDR3 has 15 residues.

The CDR3 sequence is CASSAGLAGATGELFF. In nucleotides, the CDR3 is TGTGCCAGCAGCGCCGGACTAGCGGGAGCGACCGGGGAGCTGTTTTTT. The rearrangement uses TRBV9 and TRBJ2-2, with 13 nucleotides matching TRBD2. Germline CDR1 SGDLS, CDR2 YYNGEE. The CDR3 extends over 16 amino acids. V lost 3 bases and J lost 5; bases outside the gene matches: 4.

In this sample, this clonotype turned up a few times. V gene TRBV5-6 combines with J gene TRBJ1-2; D may be TRBD1 (6 bases). V lost 5 bases, J lost 7 bases, and 15 bases lay in between. Germline V gene data show CDR1 as SGHDT and CDR2 as YYEEEE. CDR3 length equals 13 residues. The CDR3, as DNA: TGTGCCAGCAGTGCCGGGACAAAAATTGGCTACACCTTC. Protein product: CASSAGTKIGYTF.

V gene TRBV5-1 combines with J gene TRBJ2-7, with D perhaps matching TRBD2 (5 bases). The V end was cut by 4 bases, the J end by 3 bases, with 14 bases between. CDR1 and CDR2 from the germline V gene are SGHRS and YFSETQ. The CDR3 runs 14 residues. CDR3 DNA: TGCGCCAGCAGCCCGGACGGGAACCTCTACGAGCAGTACTTC. Amino acids: CASSPDGNLYEQYF.

This clonotype has only a few counts. V usage is TRBV12-3 or TRBV12-4 and J usage is TRBJ1-1; unclear D gene. CDR3 length equals 12 residues. The V gene lost 10 bases and the J gene lost 1 base, with 10 bases spanning the gap. CDR3 coding DNA: TGTGCCACCATGTACGGGAACACTGAAGCTTTCTTT. This sequence encodes CATMYGNTEAFF.

The chain has TRBV5-1 and TRBJ2-7; the D gene is possibly TRBD2 (6 bases). Trimming cost V 4 bases and J 2 bases, with 16 bases left between them. The CDR3 length is 15 residues. Germline V CDR1 and CDR2: SGHRS, YFSETQ. The CDR3 DNA sequence: TGCGCCAGCAGCGGAGGGGACTCAAGCACCTACGAGCAGTACTTC. Amino acids: CASSGGDSSTYEQYF.

This clonotype showed up just a few times. The V and J genes are TRBV15 and TRBJ1-4; D ambiguous. There are 13 residues in the CDR3. V was trimmed by 8 bases and J by 5 bases, leaving 12 bases between them. Germline CDR1 is LNHNV and CDR2 is YYDKDF (reference sequence). The CDR3 DNA is TGTGCCACCGGGCGTATTGGGAATGAAAAACTGTTTTTT. Translated, it gives CATGRIGNEKLFF.